This record covers a single TCR beta chain. This entry is derived from a study of cytomegalovirus exposure and HLA in healthy donors. The PCR made use of 60 Vbeta and 13 Jbeta primers. Sequencing was performed with immunoSEQ multiplex PCR; in TCRdb, only in-frame clones are kept and a portion is missing. The profile shows some 150,000 clones, roughly 79% of them singletons. The receptor's source is a woman aged 45-65 years in good health and CMV-seronegative. Sequencing was done on a sample of PBMCs.

The CDR3 region has the DNA TGCGCCAGCAGCCAAGAGGACAGGGCAACCGTTGAAGCTTTCTTT. Translating it yields CASSQEDRATVEAFF. The chain has TRBV4-1 and TRBJ1-1, with 8 bases identical to TRBD1. The CDR3 sequence is 15 residues long. Germline V gene data show CDR1 as MGHRA and CDR2 as YSYEKL. After removal of 0 bases from V and 7 bases from J, the junction contained 7 bases not matched to a gene.